The 7 T cell receptor beta chains below were found in one sample sequenced in a study of blood T cells in healthy people across ages. Through a sample-barcoded 5' primer and a J-beta primer mix, a second PCR was run for about 7 to 12 cycles. TCRdb recomputed calls from the 5' RACE reads with MiXCR, one row per CDR3 protein. The repertoire includes over 700,000 distinct CDR3 sequences, around 25% of them detected once, and 9.4% sits in the top ten. Another study also made use of these data, one on T cells of mothers and their children.

The sequenced material came from blood. The origin of the receptors is a boy aged 10-17 years in good health.

This chain uses TRBV18 with TRBJ1-4; D is ambiguous. This CDR3 region has 10 residues. Trimming removed 9 bases at V and 6 bases at J, with 5 bases between. Germline loops: CDR1 KGHSH, CDR2 LQKENI. CDR3 protein: CASPDEKLFF. In DNA, the CDR3 is TGTGCCAGTCCAGATGAAAAACTGTTTTTT.

This clonotype was seen only a few times. The chain links TRBV15 to TRBJ2-5; D may be TRBD1 or TRBD2 (6 bases each). Matching the DNA end better, TRBJ2-1 makes the J call doubtful. The CDR3 loop spans 15 amino acids. CDR1 and CDR2 (germline): LNHNV, YYDKDF (reference sequence). CDR3 nucleotide sequence: TGTGCCACCAGCAGCGATCGGGGGCACTACAATGAGCAGTTCTTC. It is translated as CATSSDRGHYNEQFF.

The V gene is TRBV6-1, the J gene TRBJ2-5; a weak D match, TRBD1 (6 bases). Looked up from germline, CDR1 is MNHNS and CDR2 is SASEGT. The CDR3 sequence is 14 residues long. The V end was cut by 7 bases, the J end by 3 bases, with 15 bases between. The CDR3 reads CASNIGRGKETQYF. As DNA, the CDR3 is TGTGCCAGCAACATTGGCAGGGGTAAAGAGACCCAGTACTTC.

The V call is TRBV4-3, the J call TRBJ2-5; D perhaps matches TRBD1 (6 bases). Germline V gene lookup returns CDR1 LGHNA and CDR2 YSLEER. V was shortened by 2 bases and J by 11 bases, with 12 bases between the two germline ends. The CDR3 has 12 residues. The CDR3 nucleotides read TGCGCCAGCAGCCAAACGGGACAAGAGCAGTACTTC. Translating it yields CASSQTGQEQYF.

The J gene is TRBJ1-1, the V gene TRBV14, with D hard to call. V shed 5 bases and J shed 5 bases, with 12 bases lying between them. There are 13 residues in the CDR3. Germline-derived CDR1 and CDR2 are SGHDN and FVKESK. Here the CDR3 DNA reads TGTGCCAGCAGCGGTTTGAGAGGGACTGAAGCTTTCTTT. Translation: CASSGLRGTEAFF.

The genes are TRBV7-9 and TRBJ2-4; 7 positions match TRBD2. CDR1 and CDR2 from the germline V gene are SEHNR and FQNEAQ (reference sequence). V trimming: 3 bases; J trimming: 5 bases; junction bases outside the gene matches: 4. CDR3 length: 14 residues. CDR3 in amino acids: CASSFAGRENIQYF. The CDR3 bases are TGTGCCAGCAGCTTTGCGGGGAGGGAAAACATTCAGTACTTC.

This clonotype was picked up a small number of times. The chain uses TRBV5-5 and TRBJ1-1; TRBD1 aligns across 10 bases. V lost 1 base to trimming and J lost 8 bases; unmatched junction nucleotides: 5. From germline, CDR1 is SGHKS and CDR2 YYEKEE (reference sequence). The CDR3 length is 14 residues. The DNA of the CDR3 is TGTGCCAGCAGCTTGTCCGGGACAGGGGCAGAAGCTTTCTTT. This sequence encodes CASSLSGTGAEAFF.